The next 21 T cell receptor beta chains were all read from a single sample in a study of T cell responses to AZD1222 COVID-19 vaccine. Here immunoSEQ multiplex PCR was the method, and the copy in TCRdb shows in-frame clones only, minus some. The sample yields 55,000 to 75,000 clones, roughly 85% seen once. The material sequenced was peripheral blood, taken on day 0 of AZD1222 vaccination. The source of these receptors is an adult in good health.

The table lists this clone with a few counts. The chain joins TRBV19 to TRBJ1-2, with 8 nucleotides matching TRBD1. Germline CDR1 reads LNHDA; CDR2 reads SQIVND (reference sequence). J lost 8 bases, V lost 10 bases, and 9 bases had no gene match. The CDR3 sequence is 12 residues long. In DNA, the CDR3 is TGTGCCACTTCGGACAGGGTGAAAGGCTACACCTTC. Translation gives CATSDRVKGYTF. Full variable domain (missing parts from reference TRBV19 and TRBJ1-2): DGGITQSPKYLFRKEGQNVTLSCEQNLNHDAMYWYRQDPGQGLRLIYYSQIVNDFQKGDIAEGYSVSREKKESFPLTVTSAQKNPTAFYLCATSDRVKGYTFGSGTRLTVV.

CDR3 in amino acids: CASSDPSGGSGQFF. The CDR3 nucleotides are TGTGCCAGCAGTGATCCTAGCGGTGGTTCAGGGCAGTTCTTC. The chain employs TRBV6-1 and TRBJ2-1; 7 nucleotides match TRBD2. The CDR3 has 14 residues. Per the germline V gene, CDR1 is MNHNS and CDR2 is SASEGT. V lost 3 bases to trimming and J lost 12 bases; unmatched junction nucleotides: 11.

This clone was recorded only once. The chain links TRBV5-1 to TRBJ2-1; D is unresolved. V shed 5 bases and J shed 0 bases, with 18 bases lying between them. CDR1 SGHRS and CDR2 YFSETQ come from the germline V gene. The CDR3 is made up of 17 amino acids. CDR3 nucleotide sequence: TGCGCCAGCAGTCTTTATCTCTCAGACTCCTCCTACAATGAGCAGTTCTTC. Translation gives CASSLYLSDSSYNEQFF.

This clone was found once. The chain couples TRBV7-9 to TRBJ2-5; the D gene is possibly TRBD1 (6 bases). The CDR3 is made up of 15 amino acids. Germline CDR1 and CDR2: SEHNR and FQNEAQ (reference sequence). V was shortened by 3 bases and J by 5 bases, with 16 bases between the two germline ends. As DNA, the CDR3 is TGTGCCAGCAGCTTTGTCCTAGCTAGGGGGGAGACCCAGTACTTC. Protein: CASSFVLARGETQYF.

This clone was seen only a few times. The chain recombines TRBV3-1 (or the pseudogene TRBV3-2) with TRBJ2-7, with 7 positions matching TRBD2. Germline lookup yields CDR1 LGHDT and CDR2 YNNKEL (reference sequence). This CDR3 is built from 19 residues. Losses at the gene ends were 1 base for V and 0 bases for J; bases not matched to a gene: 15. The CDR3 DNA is TGTGCCAGCAGCCAAGGTATTTATCGTCTAGCGGACACCTCCTACGAGCAGTACTTC. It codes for CASSQGIYRLADTSYEQYF.

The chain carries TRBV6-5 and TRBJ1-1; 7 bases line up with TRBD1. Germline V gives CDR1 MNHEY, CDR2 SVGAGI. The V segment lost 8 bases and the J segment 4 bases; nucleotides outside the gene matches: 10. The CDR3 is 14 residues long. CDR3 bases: TGTGCCAGCGAAATATCAGGGGGAAGCACTGAAGCTTTCTTT. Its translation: CASEISGGSTEAFF.

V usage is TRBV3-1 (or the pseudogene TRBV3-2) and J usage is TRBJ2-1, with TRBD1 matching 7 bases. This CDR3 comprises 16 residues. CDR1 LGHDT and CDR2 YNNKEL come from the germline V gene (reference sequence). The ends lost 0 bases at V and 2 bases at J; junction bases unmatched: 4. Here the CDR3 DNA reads TGTGCCAGCAGCCAAGATCGACAGGGACCCTACAATGAGCAGTTCTTC. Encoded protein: CASSQDRQGPYNEQFF.

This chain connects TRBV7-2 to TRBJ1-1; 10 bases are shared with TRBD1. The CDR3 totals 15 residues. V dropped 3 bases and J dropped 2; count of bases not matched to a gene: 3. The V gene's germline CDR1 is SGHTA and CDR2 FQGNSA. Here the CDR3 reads CASSLTGGYNTEAFF. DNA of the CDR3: TGTGCCAGCAGCTTGACAGGGGGCTACAACACTGAAGCTTTCTTT.

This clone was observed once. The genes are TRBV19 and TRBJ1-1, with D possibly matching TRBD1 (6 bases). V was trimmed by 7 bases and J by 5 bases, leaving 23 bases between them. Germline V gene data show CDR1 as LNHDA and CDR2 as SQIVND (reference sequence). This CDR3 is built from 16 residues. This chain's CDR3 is CASNPQEVQGWTEAFF. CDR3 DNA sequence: TGTGCCAGTAACCCTCAGGAGGTACAGGGTTGGACTGAAGCTTTCTTT.

The CDR3 DNA sequence: TGTGCCAGCAGCTTGGATTTCGATGAGGGGGAGGCTTTCTTT. Amino acids: CASSLDFDEGEAFF. The chain recombines TRBV5-5 with TRBJ1-1; the D gene is possibly TRBD1 (6 bases). The CDR3 runs to 14 residues. Germline V lookup: CDR1 SGHKS, CDR2 YYEKEE (reference sequence). The V end was cut by 0 bases, the J end by 11 bases, with 17 bases between.

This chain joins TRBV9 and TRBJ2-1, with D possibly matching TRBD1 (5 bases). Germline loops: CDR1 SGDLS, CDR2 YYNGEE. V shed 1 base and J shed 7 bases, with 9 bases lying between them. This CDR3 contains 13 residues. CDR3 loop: CASSVQGWNEQFF. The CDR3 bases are TGTGCCAGCAGCGTACAGGGTTGGAATGAGCAGTTCTTC.

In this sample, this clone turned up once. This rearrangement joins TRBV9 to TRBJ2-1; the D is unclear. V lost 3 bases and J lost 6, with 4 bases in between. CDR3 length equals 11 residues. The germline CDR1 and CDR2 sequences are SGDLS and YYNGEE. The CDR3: CASSARNEQFF. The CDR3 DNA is TGTGCCAGCAGCGCACGCAATGAGCAGTTCTTC.

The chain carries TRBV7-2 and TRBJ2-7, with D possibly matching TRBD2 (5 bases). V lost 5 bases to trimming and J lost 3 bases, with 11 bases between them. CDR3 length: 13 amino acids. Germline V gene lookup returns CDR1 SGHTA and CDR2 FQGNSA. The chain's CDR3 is CASSVGLLYEQYF. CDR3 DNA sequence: TGTGCCAGCAGCGTAGGACTTCTCTACGAGCAGTACTTC.

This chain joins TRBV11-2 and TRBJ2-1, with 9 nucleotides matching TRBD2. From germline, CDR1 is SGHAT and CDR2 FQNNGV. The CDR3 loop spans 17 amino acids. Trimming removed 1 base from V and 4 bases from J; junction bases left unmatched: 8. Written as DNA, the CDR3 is TGTGCCAGCAGCTTAGTACTCGCGCGGGAGGGGTACAATGAGCAGTTCTTC. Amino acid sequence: CASSLVLAREGYNEQFF.

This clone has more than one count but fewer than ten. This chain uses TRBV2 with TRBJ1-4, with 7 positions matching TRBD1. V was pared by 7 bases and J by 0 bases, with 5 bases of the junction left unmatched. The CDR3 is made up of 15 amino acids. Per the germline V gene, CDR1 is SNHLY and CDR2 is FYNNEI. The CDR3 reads CASNLGTATNEKLFF. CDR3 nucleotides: TGTGCCAGCAACTTAGGGACAGCAACTAATGAAAAACTGTTTTTT.

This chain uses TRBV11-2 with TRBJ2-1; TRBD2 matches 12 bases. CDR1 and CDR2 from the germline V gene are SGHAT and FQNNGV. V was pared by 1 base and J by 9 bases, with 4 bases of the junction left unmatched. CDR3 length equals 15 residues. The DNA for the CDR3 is TGTGCCAGCAGCTTAGGACTAGCGGGAGCGGCTGAGCAGTTCTTC. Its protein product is CASSLGLAGAAEQFF.

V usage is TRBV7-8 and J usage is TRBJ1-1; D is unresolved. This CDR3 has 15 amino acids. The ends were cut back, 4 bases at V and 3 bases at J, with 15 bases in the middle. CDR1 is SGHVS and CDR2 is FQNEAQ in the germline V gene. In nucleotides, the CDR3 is TGTGCCAGCAGCTCGTTGCCTATCTTGGACACTGAAGCTTTCTTT. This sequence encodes CASSSLPILDTEAFF. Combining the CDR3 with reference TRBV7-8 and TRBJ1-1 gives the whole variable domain GAGVSQSPRYKVAKRGQDVALRCDPISGHVSLFWYQQALGQGPEFLTYFQNEAQLDKSGLPSDRFFAERPEGSVSTLKIQRTQQEDSAVYLCASSSLPILDTEAFFGQGTRLTVV.

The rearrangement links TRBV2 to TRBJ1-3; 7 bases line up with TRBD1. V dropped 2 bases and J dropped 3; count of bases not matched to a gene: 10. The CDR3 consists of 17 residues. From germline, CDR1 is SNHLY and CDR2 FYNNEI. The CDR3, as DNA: TGTGCCAGCAGTGAAAGGGCAGGGGGAAAAAGTGGAAACACCATATATTTT. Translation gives CASSERAGGKSGNTIYF. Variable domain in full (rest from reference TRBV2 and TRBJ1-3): EPEVTQTPSHQVTQMGQEVILRCVPISNHLYFYWYRQILGQKVEFLVSFYNNEISEKSEIFDDQFSVERPDGSNFTLKIRSTKLEDSAMYFCASSERAGGKSGNTIYFGEGSWLTVV.

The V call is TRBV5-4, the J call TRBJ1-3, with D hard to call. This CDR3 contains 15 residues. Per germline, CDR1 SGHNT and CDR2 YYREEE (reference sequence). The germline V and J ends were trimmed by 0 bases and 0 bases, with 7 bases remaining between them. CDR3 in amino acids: CASSLAGFSGNTIYF. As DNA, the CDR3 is TGTGCCAGCAGCTTGGCCGGTTTCTCTGGAAACACCATATATTTT.

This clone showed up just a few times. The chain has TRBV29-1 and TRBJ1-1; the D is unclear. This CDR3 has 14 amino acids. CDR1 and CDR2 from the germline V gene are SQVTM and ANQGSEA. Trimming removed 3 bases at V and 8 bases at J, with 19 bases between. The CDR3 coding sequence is TGCAGCGTTGACAACTTAGACGGGCGTCGAGAAGCTTTCTTT. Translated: CSVDNLDGRREAFF.

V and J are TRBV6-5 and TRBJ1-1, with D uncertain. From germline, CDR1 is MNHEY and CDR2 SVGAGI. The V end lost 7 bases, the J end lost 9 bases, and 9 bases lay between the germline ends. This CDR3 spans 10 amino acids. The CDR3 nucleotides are TGTGCCAGCACGGGCGTTCAAGCTTTCTTT. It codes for CASTGVQAFF.